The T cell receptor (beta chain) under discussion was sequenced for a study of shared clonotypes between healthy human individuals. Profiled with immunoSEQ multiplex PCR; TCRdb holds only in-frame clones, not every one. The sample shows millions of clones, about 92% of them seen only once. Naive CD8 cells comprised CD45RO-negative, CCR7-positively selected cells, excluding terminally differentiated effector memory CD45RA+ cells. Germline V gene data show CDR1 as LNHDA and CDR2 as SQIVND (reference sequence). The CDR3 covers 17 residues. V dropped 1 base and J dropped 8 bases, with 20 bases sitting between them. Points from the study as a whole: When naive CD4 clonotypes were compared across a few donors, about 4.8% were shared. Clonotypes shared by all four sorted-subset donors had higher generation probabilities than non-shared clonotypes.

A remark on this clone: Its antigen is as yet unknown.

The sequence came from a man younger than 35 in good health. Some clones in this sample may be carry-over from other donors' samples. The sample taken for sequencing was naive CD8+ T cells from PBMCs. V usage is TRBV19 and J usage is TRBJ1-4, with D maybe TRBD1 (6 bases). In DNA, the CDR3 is TGTGCCAGTAGTATAGCAAACTACGGCAGGGGATTGGAAAAACTGTTTTTT. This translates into CASSIANYGRGLEKLFF. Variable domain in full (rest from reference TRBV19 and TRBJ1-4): DGGITQSPKYLFRKEGQNVTLSCEQNLNHDAMYWYRQDPGQGLRLIYYSQIVNDFQKGDIAEGYSVSREKKESFPLTVTSAQKNPTAFYLCASSIANYGRGLEKLFFGSGTQLSVL.